Following are 25 T cell receptor beta chains from one sample sequenced in a study of blood T cell repertoires in COVID-19. Method: immunoSEQ multiplex PCR; TCRdb's copy keeps in-frame clones and lacks some. The sample includes roughly 130,000 clones, approximately 81% of them seen just once. The sequenced material came from peripheral blood. These receptors were collected from a woman under 40 who had recovered from COVID-19.

Sample share makes this clone medium-sized. The V call is TRBV24-1, the J call TRBJ2-2; D perhaps matches TRBD2 (6 bases). This CDR3 comprises 13 residues. The germline CDR1 and CDR2 sequences are KGHDR and SFDVKD. Trimming took 12 bases from V and 2 from J, leaving 12 bases between them. The DNA of the CDR3 is TGTGCCCGCCCGGGGGTCAACACCGGGGAGCTGTTTTTT. Amino acid sequence: CARPGVNTGELFF.

The chain combines TRBV19 with TRBJ2-2; weak D call: TRBD1 (6 bases). The CDR3 is 13 residues long. In germline, CDR1 is LNHDA, CDR2 SQIVND (reference sequence). Trimming stripped 9 bases from V and 4 bases from J, with 12 bases between. CDR3 protein: CARQGRSTGELFF. The CDR3 DNA reads as TGTGCCAGACAGGGTCGGAGCACCGGGGAGCTGTTTTTT.

The chain links TRBV5-1 to TRBJ2-7; 8 bases map to TRBD1. The CDR3 covers 15 residues. After removal of 4 bases from V and 2 bases from J, the junction contained 8 bases not matched to a gene. The germline V gene encodes CDR1 SGHRS and CDR2 YFSETQ. The CDR3 nucleotides are TGCGCCAGCAGCGGCATTGGGACAGGTCCCTACGAGCAGTACTTC. It encodes CASSGIGTGPYEQYF.

This clone has only one observation. V and J are TRBV5-1 and TRBJ1-4; TRBD1 matches at 8 bases. Unmatched junction bases numbered 2, after V lost 0 bases and J lost 7 bases. The CDR3 is 14 residues long. Germline loops: CDR1 SGHRS, CDR2 YFSETQ. Here the CDR3 reads CASSLGQGSEKLFF. The CDR3 nucleotides read TGCGCCAGCAGCTTGGGACAGGGGAGTGAAAAACTGTTTTTT.

The CDR3 bases are TGTGCCAGTAGTGGAACTAGCGGGAGTGGCTACGAGCAGTACTTC. Protein sequence: CASSGTSGSGYEQYF. The chain couples TRBV19 to TRBJ2-7; 11 nucleotides agree with TRBD2. Germline V lookup: CDR1 LNHDA, CDR2 SQIVND (reference sequence). V trimming: 5 bases; J trimming: 3 bases; junction bases outside the gene matches: 6. This CDR3 has 15 residues.

The chain uses TRBV5-6 and TRBJ1-5, with 8 bases lining up with TRBD1. The CDR3 is 17 residues long. With V trimmed by 3 bases and J by 2 bases, 10 bases remained unmatched. Germline V lookup: CDR1 SGHDT, CDR2 YYEEEE. The CDR3: CASSSRDRFRGNQPQHF. CDR3 DNA sequence: TGTGCCAGCAGCTCCCGGGACAGGTTTCGTGGCAATCAGCCCCAGCATTTT.

In this sample, this clone turned up once. The chain has TRBV10-3 and TRBJ2-7; 7 nucleotides agree with TRBD1. Germline loops: CDR1 ENHRY, CDR2 SYGVKD. The CDR3 loop spans 13 amino acids. Trimming at V came to 10 bases and at J to 7 bases, leaving 13 bases not matched to a gene. The DNA of the CDR3 is TGTGCCAGTCACCGGGACAGCTTAGAAGAGCAGTACTTC. Translating gives CASHRDSLEEQYF.

The chain carries TRBV13 and TRBJ1-2; TRBD1 agrees at 7 bases. Per germline, CDR1 PRHDT and CDR2 FYEKMQ (reference sequence). Trimming cost V 5 bases and J 2 bases; bases outside gene matches: 5. The CDR3 consists of 14 residues. Here the CDR3 DNA reads TGTGCCAGCAGCCCGACAGGGAAAAACTATGGCTACACCTTC. Residues: CASSPTGKNYGYTF.

The CDR3 coding sequence is TGTGCCAGCCTTAGCGGGGGGAGCACAGATACGCAGTATTTT. Residues: CASLSGGSTDTQYF. The V call is TRBV7-9, the J call TRBJ2-3; 10 nucleotides align to TRBD2. J was trimmed by 0 bases and V by 8 bases; bases with no gene match: 2. Germline lookup yields CDR1 SEHNR and CDR2 FQNEAQ (reference sequence). This CDR3 comprises 14 residues.

The rearrangement links TRBV6-5 to TRBJ1-4; the match to TRBD1 covers 8 bases. This CDR3 is 15 amino acids long. Germline CDR1 MNHEY, CDR2 SVGAGI. Trimming removed 4 bases from V and 7 bases from J; junction bases left unmatched: 8. The CDR3 DNA reads as TGTGCCAGCAGTTCTCGGACAGGGCCGGCTGAAAAACTGTTTTTT. Translating gives CASSSRTGPAEKLFF.

The J gene is TRBJ1-2, the V gene TRBV5-1, with 9 bases identical to TRBD1. This CDR3 has 17 residues. CDR1 is SGHRS, CDR2 YFSETQ, per germline. The V gene end was trimmed by 4 bases and the J gene end by 6 bases; junction bases not matched to a gene: 16. The CDR3 coding sequence is TGCGCCAGCAGCCGAACTACCTCTTCACAGGGGGCTCATGGCTACACCTTC. Its translation is CASSRTTSSQGAHGYTF.

This clone was counted once. The chain carries TRBV5-1 and TRBJ2-2, with TRBD1 as a possible D gene (6 bases). CDR1 SGHRS and CDR2 YFSETQ come from the germline V gene. Trimming took off 4 bases at V and 5 bases at J, with 18 bases between the two ends. The CDR3 runs to 16 residues. CDR3 protein: CASSAGTSKGTGELFF. CDR3 DNA: TGCGCCAGCAGCGCCGGGACATCTAAAGGGACCGGGGAGCTGTTTTTT.

The chain carries TRBV20-1 and TRBJ2-3; D may be TRBD2 (5 bases). This CDR3 has 11 amino acids. The germline V and J ends were trimmed by 7 bases and 5 bases, with 10 bases remaining between them. The germline CDR1 and CDR2 sequences are DFQATT and SNEGSKA (reference sequence). CDR3 region: CSEGAGDTQYF. DNA of the CDR3: TGCAGTGAGGGAGCTGGAGATACGCAGTATTTT.

The J gene is TRBJ2-3, the V gene TRBV2; 8 nucleotides match TRBD2. J gave up 2 bases and V 5 bases, and 6 bases lay outside the gene matches. The CDR3 has 15 amino acids. Germline CDR1 reads SNHLY; CDR2 reads FYNNEI. The CDR3 reads CASSRSGSLTDTQYF. In nucleotides, the CDR3 is TGTGCCAGCAGTCGGAGCGGGAGCCTCACAGATACGCAGTATTTT.

V is TRBV11-2 and J is TRBJ1-6, with D tentatively TRBD1 (5 bases). This CDR3 contains 17 residues. The V and J ends lost 5 bases and 6 bases respectively, with 20 bases between them. CDR1 is SGHAT, CDR2 FQNNGV, per germline. Written as DNA, the CDR3 is TGTGCCAGCAGCCTAGCGGGACTCCGTAACTCTAATTCACCCCTCCACTTT. Its translation: CASSLAGLRNSNSPLHF.

This clone was recorded only once. This rearrangement joins TRBV2 to TRBJ2-7, with 7 bases lining up with TRBD1. Losses at the gene ends were 6 bases for V and 3 bases for J; bases not matched to a gene: 11. The CDR3 extends over 15 amino acids. The germline CDR1 and CDR2 sequences are SNHLY and FYNNEI. CDR3 loop: CASRVRPGQNYEQYF. The CDR3 region has the DNA TGTGCCAGCAGAGTACGTCCGGGACAGAACTACGAGCAGTACTTC.

The V call is TRBV24-1, the J call TRBJ2-5; 9 bases align to TRBD1. Germline-derived CDR1 and CDR2 are KGHDR and SFDVKD. Trimming at V came to 7 bases and at J to 2 bases, leaving 7 bases not matched to a gene. The CDR3 consists of 15 residues. DNA of the CDR3: TGTGCCACCAGCACCGGGACAGGGCTTCAAGAGACCCAGTACTTC. Translated: CATSTGTGLQETQYF.

This chain joins TRBV11-2 and TRBJ2-5, with D possibly matching TRBD1 (5 bases). CDR1 and CDR2 (germline): SGHAT, FQNNGV. Trimming took 5 bases from V and 5 from J, leaving 15 bases between them. The CDR3 loop spans 14 amino acids. DNA of the CDR3: TGTGCCAGCAGCCAGGGCGTGGCCGGGGAGACCCAGTACTTC. Protein sequence: CASSQGVAGETQYF.

V gene TRBV2 combines with J gene TRBJ2-2, with a possible D match to TRBD2 (5 bases). From germline, CDR1 is SNHLY and CDR2 FYNNEI. The CDR3 covers 12 residues. Between the trimmed V and J ends, which lost 6 bases and 6 bases, there was a span of 8 bases. CDR3 sequence reads: CASREGSGELFF. CDR3 sequence (DNA): TGTGCCAGCAGAGAGGGATCCGGGGAGCTGTTTTTT.

To note about this clone: One junction end disagrees with the germline gene, perhaps due to a read error. The chain uses TRBV7-7 and TRBJ2-2, with TRBD2 identical over 10 bases. Germline CDR1 SSHAT, CDR2 FNYEAQ (reference sequence). This CDR3 has 17 residues. For the CDR3, the DNA is TGTGCTAGCAGCTTAGAAGCGGGGGGGCAAGAGGCCGGGGAGCTGTTTTTT. Encoded protein: CASSLEAGGQEAGELFF. Together with reference TRBV7-7 and TRBJ2-2, the CDR3 gives the full variable domain: GAGVSQSPRYKVTKRGQDVTLRCDPISSHATLYWYQQALGQGPEFLTYFNYEAQPDKSGLPSDRFSAERPEGSISTLTIQRTEQRDSAMYRCASSLEAGGQEAGELFFGEGSRLTVL.

This clone came up once. This chain connects TRBV9 to TRBJ2-3; 8 bases map to TRBD1. The J segment lost 2 bases and the V segment lost 0 bases, leaving 5 bases of the junction unmatched. The CDR3 spans 16 residues. Germline V lookup: CDR1 SGDLS, CDR2 YYNGEE. The CDR3 nucleotides read TGTGCCAGCAGCGTAGACTGGACAGGGATCACAGATACGCAGTATTTT. Amino acids: CASSVDWTGITDTQYF.

The J gene is TRBJ2-3, the V gene TRBV9, with TRBD2 matching over 8 bases. The CDR3 consists of 18 residues. From germline, CDR1 is SGDLS and CDR2 YYNGEE. Trimming cost V 2 bases and J 0 bases; bases outside gene matches: 11. CDR3: CASSVLPSSSGSTDTQYF. CDR3 bases: TGTGCCAGCAGCGTCCTCCCCAGCTCTAGCGGGAGCACAGATACGCAGTATTTT.

The genes are TRBV3-1 (or the pseudogene TRBV3-2) and TRBJ1-1, with 8 bases that match TRBD1. Germline V gene lookup returns CDR1 LGHDT and CDR2 YNNKEL (reference sequence). The CDR3 runs to 15 residues. Unmatched junction bases numbered 8, after V lost 3 bases and J lost 5 bases. CDR3 amino acids: CASSQAGGIGTEAFF. In nucleotides, the CDR3 is TGTGCCAGCAGCCAGGCAGGGGGCATCGGGACTGAAGCTTTCTTT.

The chain recombines TRBV12-3 or TRBV12-4 with TRBJ2-7, with D possibly being TRBD2 (6 bases). Trimming shortened V by 6 bases and J by 3 bases, and 9 bases separated the two germline ends. CDR3 length: 12 residues. CDR3 sequence reads: CASSPGVYEQYF. The CDR3 DNA reads TGTGCCAGCAGCCCGGGAGTCTACGAGCAGTACTTC.

V gene TRBV3-1 (or the pseudogene TRBV3-2) combines with J gene TRBJ2-5; 9 bases map to TRBD1. Germline assignment: CDR1 LGHDT and CDR2 YNNKEL (reference sequence). V shed 1 base, J shed 4 bases, and the junction held 4 bases outside the gene matches. The CDR3 is 15 amino acids. The CDR3 protein is CASSQAQGAGETQYF. In DNA form, the CDR3 reads TGTGCCAGCAGCCAAGCACAGGGGGCTGGAGAGACCCAGTACTTC.